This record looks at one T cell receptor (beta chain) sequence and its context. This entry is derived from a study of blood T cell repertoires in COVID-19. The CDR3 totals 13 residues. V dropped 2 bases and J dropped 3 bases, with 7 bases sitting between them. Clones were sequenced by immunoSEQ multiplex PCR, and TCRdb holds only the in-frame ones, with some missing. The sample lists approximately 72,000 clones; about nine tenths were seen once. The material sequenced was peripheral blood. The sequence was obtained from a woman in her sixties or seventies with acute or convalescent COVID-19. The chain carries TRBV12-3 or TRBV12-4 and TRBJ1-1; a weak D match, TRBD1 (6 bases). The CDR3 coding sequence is TGTGCCAGCAGTTTAAACAGGGACACTGAAGCTTTCTTT. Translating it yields CASSLNRDTEAFF.